This note documents a single TCR beta chain sequence. Its antigen is still unknown. Trimming shortened V by 2 bases and J by 7 bases, and 8 bases separated the two germline ends. The CDR3 is made up of 12 amino acids. Germline-derived CDR1 and CDR2 are SGHDT and YYEEEE. These data belong to a study of cytomegalovirus exposure and HLA in healthy donors. The wider study: The study's early data release held roughly 91 million unique TCRs from HLA-typed donors. Study conclusions and caveats: In a later analysis, TCR beta V- and J-gene trimming was associated with a missense DCLRE1C variant.

Primers: 60 Vbeta forward and 13 Jbeta reverse. Only in-frame clones appear in the TCRdb table, and some are missing; sequencing was by immunoSEQ multiplex PCR. The repertoire table contains approximately 100,000 clones. The gene calls are TRBV5-6 and TRBJ2-3, with D maybe TRBD1 (6 bases). Sequencing was carried out using PBMCs. The TCR sequence derives from a man between 45 and 60 years old in good health and CMV-seronegative. This chain's CDR3 is CASSFRDNTQYF. CDR3 bases: TGTGCCAGCAGCTTTCGGGACAATACGCAGTATTTT.